This is a list of T cell receptor beta chains from one sample in a study of shared clonotypes between healthy human individuals. Sequenced by immunoSEQ multiplex PCR; TCRdb stores in-frame clones only, minus some. The table lists some 2,100,000 clones, just over 90% of them singletons. The material sequenced was naive CD8+ T cells from PBMCs. All receptors come from a young man in good health. Some clones in this sample may be carry-over from other donors' samples. Both conserved end residues are part of each CDR3. The order of the fields is CDR3 length, V gene, J gene, clone size, D gene, CDR3 protein, CDR3 DNA. The D gene is left open where the match is weak. Clone size is given for some rows only: seen once, a few or many times, or a class if the clone is expanded.

15,TRBV4-1,TRBJ2-3,.,.,CASSQIRGGTDTQYF,TGCGCCAGCAGCCAAATCCGGGGTGGGACAGATACGCAGTATTTT
11,TRBV20-1,TRBJ2-1,.,.,CSARVLSEQFF,TGCAGTGCCCGCGTTTTATCTGAGCAGTTCTTC
14,TRBV9,TRBJ2-1,few,TRBD2,CASSVSGGSNEQFF,TGTGCCAGCAGCGTATCCGGGGGGAGCAATGAGCAGTTCTTC
13,TRBV7-3,TRBJ2-1,.,TRBD2,CASASGAYNEQFF,TGTGCTTCAGCTAGCGGGGCCTACAATGAGCAGTTCTTC
16,TRBV7-9,TRBJ1-1,.,TRBD1,CASSLGTGVLNTEAFF,TGTGCCAGCAGCTTAGGGACAGGGGTATTGAACACTGAAGCTTTCTTT
14,TRBV23-1,TRBJ2-7,.,.,CASTSGAPGHEQYF,TGCGCCAGCACCTCCGGAGCGCCCGGCCACGAGCAGTACTTC
20,TRBV5-4,TRBJ2-3,once,TRBD2,CASSLTPPQLAGGPTDTQYF,TGTGCCAGCAGCTTGACCCCTCCCCAACTAGCGGGAGGGCCCACAGATACGCAGTATTTT
14,TRBV7-6,TRBJ2-7,once,.,CASMPGSSSYEQYF,TGTGCCAGCATGCCCGGGAGTAGCTCGTACGAGCAGTACTTC
11,TRBV7-9,TRBJ2-1,.,.,CASSQGNEQFF,TGTGCCAGCAGCCAGGGGAATGAGCAGTTCTTC
12,TRBV7-9,TRBJ2-5,.,.,CASSLLAHFTDF,TGTGCCAGCAGCTTATTGGCGCACTTTACGGACTTC
11,TRBV29-1,TRBJ2-1,.,TRBD1,CSVESGGAVFF,TGCAGCGTTGAATCAGGGGGCGCAGTATTCTTC
14,TRBV30,TRBJ1-3,few,.,CAWSGGQTGNTIYF,TGTGCCTGGAGTGGAGGGCAGACAGGAAACACCATATATTTT
15,TRBV5-1,TRBJ2-1,.,.,CASSVEAGLFSEQFF,TGCGCCAGCAGCGTCGAGGCCGGGTTATTCAGTGAGCAGTTCTTC
13,TRBV6-1,TRBJ2-5,.,.,CASSEDRVETQYF,TGTGCCAGCAGTGAAGACAGGGTGGAGACCCAGTACTTC
13,TRBV6-5,TRBJ2-1,.,.,CASSYSRGGEQFF,TGTGCCAGCAGTTACTCGAGGGGAGGTGAGCAGTTCTTC
13,TRBV19,TRBJ2-3,.,.,CASSPRTSDTQYF,TGTGCCAGTAGTCCCCGGACCTCAGATACGCAGTATTTT
13,TRBV29-1,TRBJ1-1,.,.,CSVRVGAGTEAFF,TGCAGCGTGAGGGTAGGGGCGGGTACTGAAGCTTTCTTT
14,TRBV4-1,TRBJ1-1,.,.,CASSHIQGNTEAFF,TGCGCCAGCAGCCATATACAGGGAAACACTGAAGCTTTCTTT
17,TRBV4-3,TRBJ2-2,.,TRBD1,CASSQDSRGQYTGELFF,TGCGCCAGCAGCCAAGATTCGAGGGGGCAGTACACCGGGGAGCTGTTTTTT
11,TRBV2,TRBJ2-7,.,.,CARQQGYEQYF,TGTGCCAGACAGCAGGGGTACGAGCAGTACTTC
13,TRBV7-9,TRBJ2-1,.,.,CASSFAVQAEQFF,TGTGCCAGCAGCTTTGCGGTGCAGGCGGAGCAGTTCTTC
17,TRBV5-1,TRBJ1-1,once,.,CASSFAPGHNLDTEAFF,TGCGCCAGCAGCTTTGCGCCGGGACACAACCTCGACACTGAAGCTTTCTTT
12,TRBV27,TRBJ2-1,.,.,CASSLSYNEQFF,TGTGCCAGCAGTTTATCCTACAATGAGCAGTTCTTC
13,TRBV28,TRBJ2-3,.,.,CASSWVITDTQYF,TGTGCCAGCAGTTGGGTCATCACAGATACGCAGTATTTT
15,TRBV6-5,TRBJ1-1,.,.,CASSYRGGSNTEAFF,TGTGCCAGCAGTTACCGAGGGGGATCGAACACTGAAGCTTTCTTT
15,TRBV29-1,TRBJ2-7,.,TRBD2,CSVEDALAGTYEQYF,TGCAGCGTTGAAGATGCCCTAGCGGGCACCTACGAGCAGTACTTC
14,TRBV30,TRBJ2-3,.,.,CAWSEGGNTDTQYF,TGTGCCTGGAGTGAAGGCGGGAACACAGATACGCAGTATTTT
15,TRBV7-8,TRBJ1-1,.,.,CASSSPGTVNTEAFF,TGTGCCAGCAGCTCTCCCGGGACTGTGAACACTGAAGCTTTCTTT
15,TRBV12-5,TRBJ2-1,.,TRBD2,CASAQLAGGDNEQFF,TGTGCTAGTGCCCAACTAGCGGGAGGGGACAATGAGCAGTTCTTC
14,TRBV15,TRBJ2-3,.,.,CATSRGRALDTQYF,TGTGCCACCAGCAGAGGAAGAGCGTTAGATACGCAGTATTTT
16,TRBV9,TRBJ1-2,.,.,CASSLWWQGSHYGYTF,TGTGCCAGCAGCCTTTGGTGGCAGGGGTCTCACTATGGCTACACCTTC
13,TRBV7-7,TRBJ2-1,.,.,CASSERKYNEQFF,TGTGCCAGCAGCGAACGCAAATACAATGAGCAGTTCTTC
14,TRBV9,TRBJ1-5,.,.,CASSADSSNQPQHF,TGTGCCAGCAGCGCGGACAGTAGCAATCAGCCCCAGCATTTT
12,TRBV29-1,TRBJ2-7,.,.,CSAGVVSYEQYF,TGCAGCGCGGGGGTAGTATCCTACGAGCAGTACTTC
15,TRBV27,TRBJ1-5,.,TRBD1,CASSLGTGNNQPQHF,TGTGCCAGCAGTTTAGGGACAGGGAACAATCAGCCCCAGCATTTT
17,TRBV11-2,TRBJ1-4,.,.,CASSLGVGSLTNEKLFF,TGTGCCAGCAGCTTAGGTGTGGGGTCCCTAACTAATGAAAAACTGTTTTTT
15,TRBV9,TRBJ1-4,once,.,CASSPGGARNEKLFF,TGTGCCAGCAGCCCGGGGGGCGCAAGGAATGAAAAACTGTTTTTT
15,TRBV28,TRBJ1-2,.,.,CASSPPGQGGYGYTF,TGTGCCAGCAGTCCTCCCGGGCAGGGAGGTTATGGCTACACCTTC
17,TRBV11-2,TRBJ1-4,.,.,CASSLVGLYSTNEKLFF,TGTGCCAGCAGCTTAGTGGGCCTATACTCAACTAATGAAAAACTGTTTTTT
14,TRBV6-1,TRBJ1-2,.,.,CASSEGRVGYGYTF,TGTGCCAGCAGTGAGGGCAGGGTCGGCTATGGCTACACCTTC
15,TRBV4-1,TRBJ2-7,.,TRBD1,CASSQEGQGVGEQYF,TGCGCCAGCAGCCAAGAGGGACAGGGAGTCGGCGAGCAGTACTTC
15,TRBV9,TRBJ2-6,.,.,CASSVFGRGANVLTF,TGTGCCAGCAGCGTTTTCGGGCGTGGGGCCAACGTCCTGACTTTC
15,TRBV6-5,TRBJ2-1,.,TRBD2,CASSYGLASYNEQFF,TGTGCCAGCAGTTACGGACTAGCGTCCTACAATGAGCAGTTCTTC
17,TRBV28,TRBJ2-7,.,.,CASSLFLKDSKNYEQYF,TGTGCCAGCAGTTTATTTCTGAAAGACAGTAAAAACTACGAGCAGTACTTC
14,TRBV13,TRBJ2-3,.,TRBD2,CASSPHAGADTQYF,TGTGCCAGCAGCCCTCATGCGGGAGCGGATACGCAGTATTTT
14,TRBV4-3,TRBJ1-1,.,TRBD1,CASSAYRGDTEAFF,TGCGCCAGCAGCGCGTACAGGGGAGACACTGAAGCTTTCTTT
14,TRBV29-1,TRBJ2-3,.,TRBD1,CSAGGTALTDTQYF,TGCAGCGCCGGTGGGACAGCTCTCACAGATACGCAGTATTTT
13,TRBV5-4,TRBJ1-2,.,.,CASSLVFGNGYTF,TGTGCCAGCAGCTTGGTTTTCGGGAATGGCTACACCTTC
15,TRBV30,TRBJ1-3,few,.,CAWSVRKGGINTIYF,TGTGCCTGGAGTGTAAGGAAGGGAGGGATAAACACCATATATTTT
18,TRBV28,TRBJ2-4,.,.,CASSLFWDSGFSKNIQYF,TGTGCCAGCAGTTTATTTTGGGACTCCGGCTTTTCCAAAAACATTCAGTACTTC
12,TRBV29-1,TRBJ1-2,.,.,CSVGGADYGYTF,TGCAGCGTGGGGGGAGCGGACTATGGCTACACCTTC
17,TRBV27,TRBJ2-3,.,TRBD2,CASSLFGLAASTDTQYF,TGTGCCAGCAGTTTATTTGGACTAGCGGCCAGCACAGATACGCAGTATTTT
15,TRBV4-1,TRBJ2-7,.,.,CASSRGQGVSYEQYF,TGCGCCAGCAGCCGGGGGCAGGGCGTCTCCTACGAGCAGTACTTC
16,TRBV4-1,TRBJ1-1,few,TRBD1,CASSQSRDSVNTEAFF,TGCGCCAGCAGCCAAAGCCGGGACAGCGTGAACACTGAAGCTTTCTTT
14,TRBV28,TRBJ2-7,.,TRBD1,CASSPRTGTYEQYF,TGTGCCAGCAGCCCCCGGACAGGGACCTACGAGCAGTACTTC